The 20 T cell receptor beta chains below were found in one sample sequenced in a study of T cells after posttransplantation cyclophosphamide. Cyclophosphamide on days +3 and +4 followed busulfan-fludarabine conditioning and a marrow graft. Profiled with immunoSEQ multiplex PCR; TCRdb holds only in-frame clones, not every one. The repertoire holds about 12,000 clones, with 75% to 95% as singletons. The material was PBMCs, obtained after allogeneic stem cell transplant with posttransplant cyclophosphamide. All receptors derive from a female patient aged 25-40 years who received an allogeneic stem cell transplant from an unrelated donor, was CMV-positive, and had no GVHD. A subset of T cells may come from the graft donor.

V usage is TRBV7-8 and J usage is TRBJ2-1; 9 bases align to TRBD1. The CDR3 consists of 15 residues. Germline CDR1 reads SGHVS; CDR2 reads FQNEAQ. J gave up 7 bases and V 1 base, and 5 bases lay outside the gene matches. DNA of the CDR3: TGTGCCAGCAGCTTAGGCGGGACAGGGCATAATGAGCAGTTCTTC. It specifies CASSLGGTGHNEQFF.

This clone appeared once. The chain is built from TRBV29-1 and TRBJ2-5; D may be TRBD1 (5 bases). With 6 bases removed from V and 5 bases from J, the gap between germline ends came to 13 bases. This CDR3 spans 12 amino acids. From germline, CDR1 is SQVTM and CDR2 ANQGSEA. In nucleotides, the CDR3 is TGCAGCGTCAGGGCGATGGGGGAGACCCAGTACTTC. Protein: CSVRAMGETQYF.

The sample holds one count of this clone. The gene calls are TRBV9 and TRBJ1-1, with 9 bases matching TRBD1. The V and J ends lost 2 bases and 5 bases, in that order; junction bases with no gene match: 4. Per germline, CDR1 SGDLS and CDR2 YYNGEE. The CDR3 sequence is 14 residues long. CDR3 protein: CASSVGQGSTEAFF. The DNA for the CDR3 is TGTGCCAGCAGCGTTGGACAGGGGTCGACTGAAGCTTTCTTT.

V is TRBV7-6 and J is TRBJ2-7; a possible D gene is TRBD2 (5 bases). Trimming pared 2 bases from V and 0 bases from J, leaving 11 bases between. Germline CDR1 is SGHVS and CDR2 is FNYEAQ. The CDR3 consists of 15 residues. The CDR3 DNA reads as TGTGCCAGCAGCTTATTGCCGGGAAGCTCCTACGAGCAGTACTTC. Its translation: CASSLLPGSSYEQYF.

The chain recombines TRBV28 with TRBJ1-5; D may be TRBD1 (6 bases). V was trimmed by 8 bases and J by 2 bases, leaving 22 bases between them. Germline V gives CDR1 MDHEN, CDR2 SYDVKM. This CDR3 is built from 17 residues. CDR3 residues: CASGRGRPNEGNQPQHF. CDR3 sequence (DNA): TGTGCCAGCGGGCGGGGGCGGCCCAATGAGGGCAATCAGCCCCAGCATTTT.

The chain uses TRBV18 and TRBJ1-1, with 7 bases lining up with TRBD1. V shed 5 bases, J shed 6 bases, and the junction held 15 bases outside the gene matches. The germline gives CDR1 KGHSH, CDR2 LQKENI. The length of the CDR3 is 16 residues. The DNA of the CDR3 is TGTGCCAGCTCATCCTCAGGGGGAGACGTTAACCCTGAAGCTTTCTTT. Encoded protein: CASSSSGGDVNPEAFF. Full variable domain (remainder filled in from reference TRBV18 and TRBJ1-1): NAGVMQNPRHLVRRRGQEARLRCSPMKGHSHVYWYRQLPEEGLKFMVYLQKENIIDESGMPKERFSAEFPKEGPSILRIQQVVRGDSAAYFCASSSSGGDVNPEAFFGQGTRLTVV.

This chain uses TRBV27 with TRBJ2-7; TRBD2 aligns across 11 bases. Trimming at V came to 5 bases and at J to 2 bases, leaving 11 bases not matched to a gene. The CDR3 has 17 amino acids. Germline loops: CDR1 MNHEY, CDR2 SMNVEV (reference sequence). CDR3 protein: CASSPQTSGMSPYEQYF. The CDR3 DNA is TGTGCCAGCAGTCCCCAGACTAGCGGGATGTCCCCCTACGAGCAGTACTTC.

This sequence joins TRBV14 and TRBJ2-1; 10 bases agree with TRBD2. The CDR3 is made up of 14 amino acids. With 4 bases clipped from V and 9 bases from J, the junction kept 6 bases outside the gene matches. Looked up from germline, CDR1 is SGHDN and CDR2 is FVKESK. The CDR3 sequence is CASSPFLAGVEQFF. The DNA for the CDR3 is TGTGCCAGCAGCCCTTTCCTAGCGGGAGTTGAGCAGTTCTTC. The full variable domain, with the rest looked up from reference TRBV14 and TRBJ2-1, is EAGVTQFPSHSVIEKGQTVTLRCDPISGHDNLYWYRRVMGKEIKFLLHFVKESKQDESGMPNNRFLAERTGGTYSTLKVQPAELEDSGVYFCASSPFLAGVEQFFGPGTRLTVL.

This chain uses TRBV27 with TRBJ2-7, with 11 bases identical to TRBD2. Germline V gene sequence: CDR1 MNHEY, CDR2 SMNVEV (reference sequence). V gave up 2 bases and J gave up 5 bases; unmatched junction bases: 8. The CDR3 runs 16 residues. CDR3 bases: TGTGCCAGCAGTTTAAGACTAGCGGGGTTTTTGCACGAGCAGTACTTC. The encoded protein is CASSLRLAGFLHEQYF.

The chain has TRBV7-9 and TRBJ2-5; TRBD1 might be the D (6 bases). The germline V gene has CDR1 SEHNR and CDR2 FQNEAQ (reference sequence). This CDR3 spans 17 amino acids. V gave up 8 bases and J gave up 1 base, with 23 bases separating them. The CDR3 is CASGYRSYTGIQETQYF. CDR3 sequence (DNA): TGTGCCAGCGGATACCGATCGTATACAGGGATCCAAGAGACCCAGTACTTC.

The V gene is TRBV9, the J gene TRBJ2-5, with TRBD2 matching over 9 bases. CDR1 and CDR2 from the germline V gene are SGDLS and YYNGEE. This CDR3 spans 14 amino acids. J was trimmed by 5 bases and V by 2 bases; bases with no gene match: 4. The CDR3 DNA reads as TGTGCCAGCAGCGTTAGCGGGAGTGTGGAGACCCAGTACTTC. This sequence encodes CASSVSGSVETQYF.

This chain uses TRBV19 with TRBJ2-7, with 14 bases lining up with TRBD2. Germline V gene data show CDR1 as LNHDA and CDR2 as SQIVND (reference sequence). The length of the CDR3 is 17 residues. The V segment lost 6 bases and the J segment 3 bases; nucleotides outside the gene matches: 10. The CDR3 reads CASSPSGTSGSLYEQYF. DNA of the CDR3: TGTGCCAGTAGCCCCTCCGGGACTAGCGGGAGTCTCTACGAGCAGTACTTC.

This chain links TRBV15 with TRBJ2-1; 8 bases fit TRBD1. Germline CDR1 LNHNV, CDR2 YYDKDF (reference sequence). This CDR3 spans 13 amino acids. J was trimmed by 15 bases and V by 3 bases; bases with no gene match: 10. Written as DNA, the CDR3 is TGTGCCACCAGCAGGGATAGGACAGGGATGGCGTTCTTC. Residues: CATSRDRTGMAFF. The full variable domain, with the rest looked up from reference TRBV15 and TRBJ2-1, is DAMVIQNPRYQVTQFGKPVTLSCSQTLNHNVMYWYQQKSSQAPKLLFHYYDKDFNNEADTPDNFQSRRPNTSFCFLDIRSPGLGDTAMYLCATSRDRTGMAFFGPGTRLTVL.

About this clone: The junction departs from germline at one end; a sequencing error may be responsible. The chain uses TRBV10-3 and TRBJ1-3; no reliable D call. This CDR3 has 18 amino acids. In germline, CDR1 is ENHRY, CDR2 SYGVKD. The CDR3 here is CAIREFGSGNDSGNTIYF. In DNA form, the CDR3 reads TGTGCCATCAGAGAGTTTGGCAGCGGCAACGACTCTGGAAACACCATATATTTT.

The chain recombines TRBV11-2 with TRBJ2-1; no firm D call. CDR3 size: 17 residues. V dropped 0 bases and J dropped 0 bases, with 12 bases sitting between them. Germline V lookup: CDR1 SGHAT, CDR2 FQNNGV. CDR3 region: CASSLDLKRPSYNEQFF. The CDR3 DNA reads TGTGCCAGCAGCTTAGATCTCAAGCGTCCCTCCTACAATGAGCAGTTCTTC.

The rearrangement joins TRBV6-1 to TRBJ1-5; D possibly corresponds to TRBD1 (6 bases). The germline V and J ends were trimmed by 3 bases and 2 bases, with 14 bases remaining between them. The germline gives CDR1 MNHNS, CDR2 SASEGT. The CDR3 contains 16 residues. The CDR3, as DNA: TGTGCCAGCAGTGATAGGGGCAGGGGAGGCAATCAGCCCCAGCATTTT. Translated: CASSDRGRGGNQPQHF.

CDR3 sequence: CAWCLGTGQGDTQYF. The DNA for the CDR3 is TGTGCCTGGTGCCTTGGGACAGGGCAGGGAGATACGCAGTATTTT. V gene TRBV30 combines with J gene TRBJ2-3; 9 nucleotides line up with TRBD1. This CDR3 spans 15 amino acids. Per the germline V gene, CDR1 is GTSNPN and CDR2 is SVGIG (reference sequence). V was pared by 5 bases and J by 5 bases, with 11 bases of the junction left unmatched.

The J gene is TRBJ2-7, the V gene TRBV29-1; D remains ambiguous. Germline CDR1 reads SQVTM; CDR2 reads ANQGSEA. V was cut by 4 bases and J by 2 bases, with 12 bases left in between. The CDR3 has 13 amino acids. Written as DNA, the CDR3 is TGCAGCGTTGGTGCGCGTCAAACCTACGAGCAGTACTTC. This gives the protein CSVGARQTYEQYF.

V gene TRBV25-1 combines with J gene TRBJ2-3; no reliable D call. Germline V CDR1 and CDR2: MGHDK, SYGVNS. The CDR3 has 14 amino acids. The ends were cut back, 2 bases at V and 3 bases at J, with 9 bases in the middle. CDR3 in amino acids: CASSEQVSTDTQYF. The CDR3 coding sequence is TGTGCCAGCAGTGAACAGGTGTCAACAGATACGCAGTATTTT.

The chain carries TRBV9 and TRBJ2-3, with TRBD1 matching over 7 bases. V was clipped by 0 bases and J by 7 bases; unmatched bases: 11. Germline CDR1 is SGDLS and CDR2 is YYNGEE. This CDR3 region has 16 residues. This CDR3 is CASSVGGANRGYTQYF. CDR3 sequence (DNA): TGTGCCAGCAGCGTAGGGGGCGCGAACAGGGGATATACGCAGTATTTT.